The subject of this entry is one TCR beta chain. These data originate in a study of blood T cell repertoires in COVID-19. Seattle researchers signed up patients amid active infection and tracked them longitudinally. CDR3 length equals 16 residues. The V and J ends lost 1 base and 1 base respectively, with 8 bases between them. The germline CDR1 and CDR2 sequences are LGHNA and YNFKEQ. This table comes from immunoSEQ multiplex PCR, and its TCRdb copy is limited to in-frame clones, with some not included. In the table there are about 250,000 clones, nearly 90% of which are singletons. Input material: peripheral blood. The TCR was taken from a woman aged 60-75 years with COVID-19, enrolled during active disease. The chain couples TRBV4-2 to TRBJ2-6; D may be TRBD2 (6 bases). The CDR3 sequence is CASSQVGGSGANVLTF. DNA for the CDR3: TGTGCCAGCAGCCAAGTAGGAGGGTCTGGGGCCAACGTCCTGACTTTC.